This T cell receptor (beta chain) emerged from a study of shared clonotypes between healthy human individuals. The overall study: Each donor's CD4 naive and CD4 memory cells filled three plates apiece, CD8 naive two, and CD8 memory one. The study's findings and limits: The low donor count limited represented genetic and exposure-history diversity. Non-shared clonotypes had lower generation probabilities than those shared by all four donors.

Donors were healthy HIV-negative adults without recently reported acute infections or vaccinations. Sequencing used immunoSEQ multiplex PCR; TCRdb keeps in-frame clones, though not all of them. This table has 950,000 to 1,300,000 clones, about 80% appearing once. Germline V gene sequence: CDR1 MNHNS, CDR2 SASEGT. The junction had 6 bases not matched to a gene; V was cut back by 6 bases and J by 5 bases. The CDR3 runs 13 residues. Concerning this clone: Antigen unknown.

The source is a man between 18 and 29 years old in good health. The genes are TRBV6-1 and TRBJ2-5; 7 nucleotides agree with TRBD1. The sequencing input was memory CD4+ T cells sorted from blood. Sample subset: CD45RA-negative fraction. CDR3 sequence reads: CASRQGSRETQYF. Written as DNA, the CDR3 is TGTGCCAGCAGACAGGGGAGTAGGGAGACCCAGTACTTC.